This entry lists 21 T cell receptor beta chains sequenced from one sample in a study of T-cell memory formation after mild COVID-19. Each CDR3 protein is one row after TCRdb ran MiXCR on the 5' RACE reads. Among under 550,000 distinct CDR3 sequences listed, approximately 19% were seen once. Material for sequencing was PBMCs or a T cell subset sorted from them (not recorded which). The receptor source for this set is a man between 18 and 35 years old who had mild COVID-19 (a few samples of this study predate the infection). Cell type and time point are not known.

In this sample, this clonotype turned up a few times. The J gene is TRBJ1-6, the V gene TRBV20-1, with 7 bases matching TRBD1. The CDR3 is 14 amino acids. Germline CDR1 DFQATT, CDR2 SNEGSKA (reference sequence). With V trimmed by 8 bases and J by 9 bases, 13 bases remained unmatched. This CDR3 is CSSYRGTVSSPLHF. The CDR3 bases are TGCAGTTCCTACCGTGGGACAGTTAGTTCACCCCTCCACTTT.

The rearrangement uses TRBV18 and TRBJ1-1, with TRBD1 as a possible D gene (6 bases). V shed 4 bases and J shed 6 bases, with 15 bases lying between them. Germline assignment: CDR1 KGHSH and CDR2 LQKENI. This CDR3 has 14 amino acids. CDR3 DNA: TGTGCCAGCTCACAGAGCGGGACAAGCCCTGAAGCTTTCTTT. As protein: CASSQSGTSPEAFF.

The chain couples TRBV24-1 to TRBJ1-2; no clear D gene. The germline CDR1 and CDR2 sequences are KGHDR and SFDVKD. V lost 4 bases and J lost 8, with 16 bases in between. This CDR3 has 14 residues. CDR3 residues: CATSDRDSWRGYTF. The CDR3 DNA follows: TGTGCCACCAGTGACCGAGATTCTTGGAGGGGCTACACCTTC.

V and J are TRBV7-8 and TRBJ2-3, with 8 bases matching TRBD2. This CDR3 comprises 16 residues. Germline CDR1 SGHVS, CDR2 FQNEAQ. The junction had 14 bases not matched to a gene; V was cut back by 5 bases and J by 7 bases. CDR3 bases: TGTGCCAGCAGCAACCCCCCAGCGGGGGACACGAATACGCAGTATTTT. This translates into CASSNPPAGDTNTQYF.

The V and J genes are TRBV2 and TRBJ1-1, with 7 bases fitting TRBD1. Germline V gene lookup returns CDR1 SNHLY and CDR2 FYNNEI. V dropped 3 bases and J dropped 2; count of bases not matched to a gene: 6. This CDR3 is 15 amino acids long. DNA for the CDR3: TGTGCCAGCAGTGAGATAGACAGGGACAACACTGAAGCTTTCTTT. Protein: CASSEIDRDNTEAFF.

This clonotype turned up a few times. The J gene is TRBJ2-5, the V gene TRBV11-2, with D tentatively TRBD1 (7 bases). V was trimmed by 6 bases and J by 3 bases, leaving 14 bases between them. This CDR3 comprises 14 residues. CDR1 is SGHAT, CDR2 FQNNGV, per germline. Written as DNA, the CDR3 is TGTGCCAGCAGGCGGGGCAGGGGGGAAGAGACCCAGTACTTC. This codes for CASRRGRGEETQYF.

This clonotype was counted at least ten times. The V gene is TRBV12-3 or TRBV12-4, the J gene TRBJ2-7, with no clear D. The CDR3 totals 11 residues. V was clipped by 6 bases and J by 3 bases, with 6 bases between them. CDR3: CASSRRYEQYF. CDR3 bases: TGTGCCAGCAGCCGGCGCTACGAGCAGTACTTC.

This clonotype was recorded many times. One end of the junction varies from germline; a read error may be responsible. The gene calls are TRBV6-1 and TRBJ2-3, with D perhaps TRBD1 (6 bases). This CDR3 comprises 17 residues. CDR1 MNHNS and CDR2 SASEGT come from the germline V gene. The CDR3 nucleotides read TGTGCCAGCTGTGAAGTGGTGGGGACATACCCCCCAGATACGCAGTATTTT. Translating gives CASCEVVGTYPPDTQYF.

This clonotype was recorded once. A junction end diverges from the germline sequence, so it may reflect a read error. The chain recombines TRBV3-1 with TRBJ2-1; D gene unclear. The CDR3 has 13 amino acids. Germline assignment: CDR1 LGHDT and CDR2 YNNKEL (reference sequence). The CDR3 loop is CSSSQDYRPEQFF. In nucleotides, the CDR3 is TGTTCCAGCAGCCAAGATTATCGGCCAGAGCAGTTCTTC.

The V and J genes are TRBV14 and TRBJ2-7; 10 bases fit TRBD1. Germline V CDR1 and CDR2: SGHDN, FVKESK. V lost 4 bases, J lost 5 bases, and 8 bases stayed unmatched. The CDR3 consists of 15 residues. CDR3 region: CASSPRDRGRNEQYF. The CDR3, as DNA: TGTGCCAGCAGCCCTAGGGACAGGGGAAGGAACGAGCAGTACTTC.

This clonotype was observed a few times. This chain joins TRBV5-1 and TRBJ2-5, with TRBD1 matching 9 bases. Germline V gene data show CDR1 as SGHRS and CDR2 as YFSETQ. Unmatched junction bases numbered 8, after V lost 2 bases and J lost 3 bases. CDR3 size: 16 residues. Here the CDR3 reads CASSFFGTGKEETQYF. The CDR3, as DNA: TGCGCCAGCAGCTTTTTCGGGACAGGGAAGGAAGAGACCCAGTACTTC.

The genes are TRBV10-3 and TRBJ2-7; TRBD2 aligns across 12 bases. The germline gives CDR1 ENHRY, CDR2 SYGVKD. CDR3 length: 12 amino acids. J was trimmed by 7 bases and V by 7 bases; bases with no gene match: 2. Here the CDR3 DNA reads TGTGCCATCAAGGGGACTAGCGGGGAGCAGTACGTC. Its protein is CAIKGTSGEQYV.

This clonotype was observed many times. The gene calls are TRBV6-6 and TRBJ2-2, with D uncertain. The germline CDR1 and CDR2 sequences are MNHNY and SVGAGI (reference sequence). CDR3 length equals 14 residues. V lost 5 bases and J lost 2, with 9 bases in between. The CDR3 DNA reads TGTGCCAGCAGTCACGACGGAAACACCGGGGAGCTGTTTTTT. It translates to CASSHDGNTGELFF.

The gene calls are TRBV24-1 and TRBJ2-2; no firm D call. Germline-derived CDR1 and CDR2 are KGHDR and SFDVKD. Trimming pared 9 bases from V and 4 bases from J, leaving 5 bases between. The CDR3 covers 11 residues. The CDR3 bases are TGTGCCACCGATGGCACCGGGGAGCTGTTTTTT. It yields the protein CATDGTGELFF.

This clonotype was picked up a small number of times. The genes are TRBV28 and TRBJ1-5; D call uncertain. The germline V gene encodes CDR1 MDHEN and CDR2 SYDVKM. The CDR3 runs to 14 residues. V shed 2 bases and J shed 7 bases, with 12 bases lying between them. The CDR3 DNA sequence: TGTGCCAGCAGTTTAGATGGGGTGGGCCAGCCCCAGCATTTT. Protein sequence: CASSLDGVGQPQHF.

J is TRBJ2-7 and V is TRBV9, with TRBD1 identical over 9 bases. The CDR3 contains 16 residues. Looked up from germline, CDR1 is SGDLS and CDR2 is YYNGEE. V lost 3 bases and J lost 2; bases outside the gene matches: 9. The CDR3 nucleotides are TGTGCCAGCAGCGCATGGGGGACAGGGACAACCTACGAGCAGTACTTC. Protein product: CASSAWGTGTTYEQYF.

This clonotype has a handful of counts. This chain links TRBV29-1 with TRBJ1-2; 7 bases map to TRBD1. The CDR3 loop spans 11 amino acids. Unmatched junction bases numbered 4, after V lost 8 bases and J lost 4 bases. Germline CDR1 and CDR2: SQVTM and ANQGSEA. CDR3 sequence reads: CSFGTAYGYTF. CDR3 nucleotides: TGCAGCTTTGGGACAGCCTATGGCTACACCTTC.

The sample holds a few counts of this clonotype. The chain joins TRBV5-6 to TRBJ2-2, with a possible D match to TRBD1 (5 bases). V lost 4 bases to trimming and J lost 2 bases, with 21 bases between them. There are 18 residues in the CDR3. CDR1 is SGHDT and CDR2 is YYEEEE in the germline V gene. The CDR3 loop is CASSRGDSWGPNTGELFF. The CDR3 DNA is TGTGCCAGCAGCCGAGGCGACTCGTGGGGCCCCAACACCGGGGAGCTGTTTTTT.

This clonotype was counted between two and nine times. The chain recombines TRBV6-1 with TRBJ2-4; D call uncertain. Between the trimmed V and J ends, which lost 7 bases and 2 bases, there was a span of 9 bases. Germline CDR1 MNHNS, CDR2 SASEGT. CDR3 length equals 13 residues. CDR3 sequence reads: CASTPPTKNIQYF. Written as DNA, the CDR3 is TGTGCCAGCACTCCCCCAACCAAAAACATTCAGTACTTC.

The CDR3 sequence: CASSRGPDADTQYF. The CDR3 DNA reads as TGTGCCAGTAGTAGGGGACCCGATGCGGATACGCAGTATTTT. The chain uses TRBV19 and TRBJ2-3, with D possibly called TRBD1 or TRBD2 (5 bases each). V was shortened by 4 bases and J by 6 bases, with 14 bases between the two germline ends. Germline CDR1 is LNHDA and CDR2 is SQIVND (reference sequence). The CDR3 has 14 amino acids.

Ten or more counts support this clonotype. The genes are TRBV19 and TRBJ1-1; no definite D call. CDR3 length: 13 amino acids. Between the trimmed V and J ends, which lost 5 bases and 4 bases, there was a span of 11 bases. Germline values: CDR1 LNHDA, CDR2 SQIVND (reference sequence). This CDR3 reads CASSYAGGTEAFF. CDR3 DNA: TGTGCCAGTAGTTACGCAGGAGGCACTGAAGCTTTCTTT.